This T cell receptor (beta chain) was obtained from a study of technical replicates of blood from several donors. This clone appeared a single time. V dropped 5 bases and J dropped 1 base, with 11 bases sitting between them. CDR1 is SEHNR and CDR2 is FQNEAQ in the germline V gene (reference sequence). This CDR3 contains 14 residues. Sequencing was performed with immunoSEQ multiplex PCR; in TCRdb, only in-frame clones are kept and a portion is missing. Among 40,000 to 60,000 clones listed, roughly nine tenths were seen once. The sample was PBMCs. The sequence derives from a human donor in good health. Some clones in this sample may be carry-over from other donors' samples. This chain uses TRBV7-9 with TRBJ1-2; D is uncertain. The CDR3 DNA reads as TGTGCCAGCAGCCCTAACTCGAATAACTATGGCTACACCTTC. It is translated as CASSPNSNNYGYTF.